Below are 16 T cell receptor beta chains sequenced from a single sample in a study of T cell repertoires in cytomegalovirus infection. For these TCRs, the target antigens are not known. TCRdb re-analysed the reads in MiXCR, keeping a single row per CDR3 protein. The sample has more than 250,000 distinct CDR3 sequences; more than 20% are singletons. Sequences were derived from cultured PBMCs, sampled from culture after CMV antigen stimulation. These receptor sequences come from a human donor in good health (CMV status not recorded). Some clones in this sample may be carry-over from other donors' samples.

This clonotype was recorded at least ten times. V is TRBV7-8 and J is TRBJ2-5; TRBD2 matches at 12 bases. CDR1 and CDR2 (germline): SGHVS, FQNEAQ. The CDR3 has 16 amino acids. After removal of 5 bases from V and 1 base from J, the junction contained 5 bases not matched to a gene. The CDR3 region has the DNA TGTGCCAGCAGCCAAGGACTAGCGGGGACCCAAGAGACCCAGTACTTC. It codes for CASSQGLAGTQETQYF.

The chain has TRBV29-1 and TRBJ1-4; no clear D gene. CDR1 SQVTM and CDR2 ANQGSEA come from the germline V gene. The V end was cut by 4 bases, the J end by 6 bases, with 12 bases between. This CDR3 region has 13 residues. CDR3 DNA sequence: TGCAGCGTTGGGGGTAAGGTAGATGAAAAACTGTTTTTT. Protein product: CSVGGKVDEKLFF.

The V and J genes are TRBV14 and TRBJ2-7; no definite D call. The CDR3 has 12 residues. V was pared by 1 base and J by 5 bases, with 6 bases between. CDR1 and CDR2 from the germline V gene are SGHDN and FVKESK. The CDR3 sequence: CASSQVRHEQYF. The CDR3 coding sequence is TGTGCCAGCAGCCAAGTACGCCACGAGCAGTACTTC.

This clonotype appeared a few times. The chain has TRBV7-2 and TRBJ2-3, with a possible D match to TRBD2 (6 bases). The V gene's germline CDR1 is SGHTA and CDR2 FQGNSA. The CDR3 spans 15 residues. Trimming left V 7 bases short and J 0 bases short, with 14 bases between. CDR3 residues: CASTLVRGSTDTQYF. As DNA, the CDR3 is TGTGCCAGCACATTGGTGCGGGGTAGCACAGATACGCAGTATTTT.

A few counts support this clonotype. The V gene is TRBV24-1, the J gene TRBJ2-7; 8 nucleotides align to TRBD2. There are 18 residues in the CDR3. Unmatched junction bases numbered 16, after V lost 4 bases and J lost 3 bases. CDR1 and CDR2 from the germline V gene are KGHDR and SFDVKD. The chain's CDR3 is CATSDRGSGSPPYYEQYF. Here the CDR3 DNA reads TGTGCCACCAGTGACCGGGGGAGCGGGAGTCCCCCCTACTACGAGCAGTACTTC.

The rearrangement uses TRBV12-3 or TRBV12-4 and TRBJ2-7, with TRBD2 matching 7 bases. Trimming cost V 3 bases and J 0 bases; bases outside gene matches: 11. The CDR3 covers 17 residues. The CDR3 loop is CASSLFSSGLISYEQYF. CDR3 nucleotide sequence: TGTGCCAGCAGTTTGTTCTCTAGCGGTTTAATCTCCTACGAGCAGTACTTC.

At least ten counts were recorded for this clonotype. The V call is TRBV20-1, the J call TRBJ1-1; D is ambiguous. Trimming pared 5 bases from V and 3 bases from J, leaving 4 bases between. The CDR3 extends over 10 amino acids. The germline CDR1 and CDR2 sequences are DFQATT and SNEGSKA (reference sequence). CDR3 sequence reads: CSALDTEAFF. The CDR3 DNA is TGCAGTGCTCTCGACACTGAAGCTTTCTTT.

This clonotype was seen more than once but under ten times. The chain recombines TRBV28 with TRBJ2-2; D may correspond to TRBD1 or TRBD2 (5 bases each). Germline V gene data show CDR1 as MDHEN and CDR2 as SYDVKM. CDR3 length: 15 amino acids. Trimming stripped 9 bases from V and 3 bases from J, with 17 bases between. For the CDR3, the DNA is TGTGCCAGTTCGAGGGGCGGAACTTACACCGGGGAGCTGTTTTTT. It specifies CASSRGGTYTGELFF.

The chain couples TRBV13 to TRBJ2-7, with TRBD1 matching over 7 bases. CDR1 and CDR2 (germline): PRHDT, FYEKMQ (reference sequence). The CDR3 has 14 amino acids. V gave up 5 bases and J gave up 0 bases; unmatched junction bases: 4. The CDR3 spells CASSQDRSSYEQYF. The CDR3 DNA reads as TGTGCCAGCAGCCAGGACAGGAGCTCCTACGAGCAGTACTTC.

The chain combines TRBV7-8 with TRBJ2-7, with D perhaps assigned TRBD1 or TRBD2 (5 bases each). This CDR3 contains 13 residues. The germline V gene encodes CDR1 SGHVS and CDR2 FQNEAQ. V was cut by 5 bases and J by 7 bases, with 15 bases left in between. The DNA of the CDR3 is TGTGCCAGCAGCGGGGGTGGGGCTCTGGAGCAGTACTTC. It is translated as CASSGGGALEQYF.

The chain carries TRBV5-1 and TRBJ2-7; the D gene could be TRBD1 or TRBD2 (5 bases each). CDR3 length equals 13 residues. The ends were cut back, 4 bases at V and 5 bases at J, with 13 bases in the middle. Germline values: CDR1 SGHRS, CDR2 YFSETQ. CDR3 amino acids: CASSRERGHEQYV. The CDR3 DNA follows: TGCGCCAGCAGCCGGGAAAGGGGCCACGAGCAGTACGTC.

This clonotype was detected ten times or more. The V and J genes are TRBV7-2 and TRBJ2-5, with D maybe TRBD2 (6 bases). Looked up from germline, CDR1 is SGHTA and CDR2 is FQGNSA. V was clipped by 3 bases and J by 5 bases, with 16 bases between them. The CDR3 is 15 residues long. CDR3: CASSFRGSREETQYF. The CDR3 DNA reads TGTGCCAGCAGCTTTAGAGGTAGCCGGGAGGAGACCCAGTACTTC.

This clonotype has only a few counts. V usage is TRBV7-2 and J usage is TRBJ2-2; unclear D gene. The CDR3 extends over 13 amino acids. V shed 0 bases and J shed 6 bases, with 5 bases lying between them. Per the germline V gene, CDR1 is SGHTA and CDR2 is FQGNSA. The CDR3 loop is CASSLAPPGELFF. CDR3 coding DNA: TGTGCCAGCAGCTTAGCCCCTCCCGGGGAGCTGTTTTTT.

This clonotype was picked up a small number of times. The rearrangement links TRBV10-3 to TRBJ2-5; TRBD2 agrees at 14 bases. CDR1 is ENHRY, CDR2 SYGVKD, per germline. V shed 10 bases and J 3 bases; nucleotides not matched to a gene: 7. CDR3 length equals 15 residues. CDR3 nucleotides: TGTGCCACGAGATTGGGACTAGCGGGAGAAGAGACCCAGTACTTC. Its translation is CATRLGLAGEETQYF.

This clonotype was detected many times. The CDR3 sequence is CASSYTPGTGGRGTGELFF. The CDR3 bases are TGTGCCAGCAGTTATACACCCGGGACAGGGGGCCGGGGAACCGGGGAGCTGTTTTTT. The chain carries TRBV7-2 and TRBJ2-2; 12 positions match TRBD1. Trimming cost V 6 bases and J 5 bases; bases outside gene matches: 16. Germline CDR1 reads SGHTA; CDR2 reads FQGNSA. The CDR3 runs to 19 residues.

CDR3 region: CSARDASGSPNEQFF. DNA for the CDR3: TGCAGTGCTAGAGATGCCAGCGGGAGTCCTAATGAGCAGTTCTTC. This chain links TRBV20-1 with TRBJ2-1, with 8 bases matching TRBD2. From germline, CDR1 is DFQATT and CDR2 SNEGSKA (reference sequence). The CDR3 covers 15 residues. Losses at the gene ends were 0 bases for V and 7 bases for J; bases not matched to a gene: 8.